This T cell receptor beta chain was documented in a study of radiotherapy plus CTLA-4 blockade in lung cancer. At the level of the study: Disease control reached approximately 30%, with objective responses in 15% to 20%. General study points: Response, reportedly, was best predicted by interferon-beta along with early blood T cell clone dynamics. There was expansion of tumor-derived TCR clones in blood after radiotherapy plus ipilimumab.

CTLA-4 blockade using ipilimumab, together with focal radiation, was received by patients with chemo-refractory metastatic non-small-cell lung cancer. On this clone: Antigen specificity is unknown.

The repertoire was sequenced with immunoSEQ multiplex PCR; TCRdb's copy has only in-frame clones and lacks some. The sample consists of about 110,000 clones, 81% of them appearing once. The CDR3 is made up of 15 amino acids. Per germline, CDR1 LGHNA and CDR2 YSLEER. The J segment lost 7 bases and the V segment lost 4 bases, leaving 9 bases of the junction unmatched. The sample consisted of peripheral blood, taken from a patient treated with radiotherapy plus ipilimumab. This clonotype was obtained from a human donor with non-small cell lung cancer that progressed on radiotherapy plus ipilimumab. Some clones in this sample may be carry-over from other donors' samples. The chain combines TRBV4-3 with TRBJ1-4; 7 bases map to TRBD1. DNA for the CDR3: TGCGCCAGCAGCCTAGAGAAGACAGGGCTTGAAAAACTGTTTTTT. This sequence encodes CASSLEKTGLEKLFF.